Presented here are 19 T cell receptor beta chains from one specimen sequenced in a study of CD8 T cells in ankylosing spondylitis. MiXCR, run by TCRdb on the 5' RACE reads, gives a single entry per CDR3 protein. In the table there are approximately 260,000 distinct CDR3 sequences, roughly 8.6% of which are singletons. Material for sequencing was blood, either unsorted or a sorted T cell fraction (not recorded which). Every receptor here comes from a male donor with ankylosing spondylitis or in good health (not recorded which).

In this sample, this clonotype turned up once. V is TRBV6-2 or TRBV6-3 and J is TRBJ1-1, with 7 nucleotides matching TRBD1. Germline CDR1 MNHEY, CDR2 SVGEGT. V shed 6 bases and J 3 bases; nucleotides not matched to a gene: 7. The CDR3 sequence is 14 residues long. CDR3 sequence (DNA): TGTGCCAGCAGAGCGACAGGGTCGGACACTGAAGCTTTCTTT. It yields the protein CASRATGSDTEAFF.

The J gene is TRBJ2-7, the V gene TRBV5-5; the match to TRBD1 covers 12 bases. Looked up from germline, CDR1 is SGHKS and CDR2 is YYEKEE (reference sequence). The CDR3 is made up of 15 amino acids. With 4 bases clipped from V and 5 bases from J, the junction kept 7 bases outside the gene matches. CDR3 loop: CASSQPGQGADEQYF. In DNA, the CDR3 is TGTGCCAGCAGCCAACCGGGACAGGGGGCAGACGAGCAGTACTTC.

This clonotype was seen a few times. The chain has TRBV5-1 and TRBJ2-1; 10 bases match TRBD1. Germline CDR1 reads SGHRS; CDR2 reads YFSETQ. V lost 6 bases and J lost 4; bases outside the gene matches: 4. CDR3 length: 14 residues. This chain's CDR3 is CASKTGGPYNEQFF. The CDR3 coding sequence is TGCGCCAGCAAGACAGGGGGCCCTTACAATGAGCAGTTCTTC.

The rearrangement uses TRBV7-2 and TRBJ2-5, with D perhaps matching TRBD2 (6 bases). Germline assignment: CDR1 SGHTA and CDR2 FQGNSA. With 1 base removed from V and 3 bases from J, the gap between germline ends came to 12 bases. The CDR3 is 15 amino acids. DNA for the CDR3: TGTGCCAGCAGCTTAGGCGGGGCTAGCGAAGAGACCCAGTACTTC. Protein: CASSLGGASEETQYF.

This clonotype has at least ten counts. This chain connects TRBV7-6 to TRBJ1-6; a weak D match, TRBD1 (6 bases). V was trimmed by 3 bases and J by 4 bases, leaving 7 bases between them. The CDR3 is 14 amino acids. Germline CDR1 and CDR2: SGHVS and FNYEAQ. The CDR3 loop reads CASSLGHYNSPLHF. In DNA, the CDR3 is TGTGCCAGCAGCTTGGGACATTATAATTCACCCCTCCACTTT.

The chain employs TRBV5-4 and TRBJ2-3; 8 bases line up with TRBD2. Germline CDR1 reads SGHNT; CDR2 reads YYREEE (reference sequence). The J segment lost 4 bases and the V segment lost 1 base, leaving 8 bases of the junction unmatched. This CDR3 is 16 amino acids long. The CDR3 reads CASSLRGLGSSDTQYF. CDR3 DNA: TGTGCCAGCAGCTTGAGGGGACTAGGTTCGTCAGATACGCAGTATTTT.

Only a few counts were recorded for this clonotype. V is TRBV5-1 and J is TRBJ2-2, with TRBD2 matching over 12 bases. This CDR3 has 15 amino acids. The germline gives CDR1 SGHRS, CDR2 YFSETQ. Trimming removed 1 base from V and 7 bases from J; junction bases left unmatched: 2. CDR3: CASSLTTSGSGELFF. CDR3 sequence (DNA): TGCGCCAGCAGCTTGACGACTAGCGGGAGCGGGGAGCTGTTTTTT.

This clonotype was seen ten or more times. The J gene is TRBJ2-3, the V gene TRBV6-5; 9 bases are a match to TRBD1. The CDR3 covers 18 residues. The V and J ends lost 5 bases and 6 bases, in that order; junction bases with no gene match: 18. Germline values: CDR1 MNHEY, CDR2 SVGAGI. The CDR3 nucleotides are TGTGCCAGCAGTAACCAAGGGAGCGGGACAGGGATGGTCGATACGCAGTATTTT. Translated: CASSNQGSGTGMVDTQYF.

This clonotype came up once. J is TRBJ1-5 and V is TRBV20-1; weak D call: TRBD1 (6 bases). With 1 base removed from V and 3 bases from J, the gap between germline ends came to 10 bases. This CDR3 has 14 amino acids. CDR1 and CDR2 (germline): DFQATT, SNEGSKA (reference sequence). CDR3 DNA sequence: TGCAGTGCTAGAGCCGGGGACACCAATCAGCCCCAGCATTTT. Translation: CSARAGDTNQPQHF.

This clonotype was observed at least ten times. The chain carries TRBV20-1 and TRBJ1-1; 7 nucleotides agree with TRBD1. Germline assignment: CDR1 DFQATT and CDR2 SNEGSKA (reference sequence). The CDR3 contains 15 residues. The V gene end was trimmed by 0 bases and the J gene end by 0 bases; junction bases not matched to a gene: 4. The CDR3 DNA sequence: TGCAGTGCTAGAGAGGGAGGGGGCGTGAACACTGAAGCTTTCTTT. Encoded protein: CSAREGGGVNTEAFF.

There are many counts of this clonotype. V gene TRBV27 combines with J gene TRBJ2-1, with D perhaps being TRBD1 or TRBD2 (5 bases each). V was cut by 4 bases and J by 4 bases, with 20 bases left in between. The CDR3 sequence is 17 residues long. From germline, CDR1 is MNHEY and CDR2 SMNVEV (reference sequence). This CDR3 is CASSYWQGTRRYNEQFF. As DNA, the CDR3 is TGTGCCAGCAGTTATTGGCAAGGGACGAGAAGGTACAATGAGCAGTTCTTC.

This clonotype was found many times. This chain's CDR3 is CSANIMTSGRSNEQFF. CDR3 in DNA: TGCAGTGCCAATATAATGACTAGCGGGAGGAGCAATGAGCAGTTCTTC. The rearrangement joins TRBV20-1 to TRBJ2-1; 13 nucleotides agree with TRBD2. The CDR3 length is 16 residues. Germline values: CDR1 DFQATT, CDR2 SNEGSKA (reference sequence). V lost 6 bases to trimming and J lost 6 bases; unmatched junction nucleotides: 11.

The chain has TRBV6-5 and TRBJ2-1, with 7 bases identical to TRBD1. Germline CDR1 is MNHEY and CDR2 is SVGAGI. V was pared by 4 bases and J by 6 bases, with 6 bases of the junction left unmatched. The CDR3 is made up of 14 amino acids. The CDR3 DNA reads TGTGCCAGCAGTTTTTTACAGGGGAGCAATGAGCAGTTCTTC. Translating it yields CASSFLQGSNEQFF.

This chain connects TRBV7-2 to TRBJ1-4; 7 bases map to TRBD1. Germline V CDR1 and CDR2: SGHTA, FQGNSA. Losses at the gene ends were 5 bases for V and 6 bases for J; bases not matched to a gene: 9. CDR3 length equals 15 residues. The chain's CDR3 is CASSLRTGFDEKLFF. CDR3 in DNA: TGTGCCAGCAGCCTACGGACAGGTTTTGATGAAAAACTGTTTTTT.

This clonotype has ten or more counts. The rearrangement uses TRBV7-9 and TRBJ1-5; no definite D call. The CDR3 is 12 residues long. Germline lookup yields CDR1 SEHNR and CDR2 FQNEAQ (reference sequence). Between the trimmed V and J ends, which lost 3 bases and 11 bases, there was a span of 11 bases. DNA of the CDR3: TGTGCCAGCAGCTTTCCTTCTGGGGCCCAGCATTTT. It translates to CASSFPSGAQHF.

In its sample, this clonotype was seen many times. The junction departs from germline at one end; a sequencing error may be responsible. The chain carries TRBV12-3 or TRBV12-4 and TRBJ1-5, with D uncertain. This CDR3 is 14 amino acids long. This CDR3 is CASSLDTINQPQHF. The CDR3 bases are TGTGCCAGCAGCTTAGACACGATCAATCAGCCCCAGCATTTT.

This clonotype was counted at least ten times. The V and J genes are TRBV5-1 and TRBJ1-5, with no clear D. The CDR3 consists of 14 residues. Deletions cut 5 bases from V and 4 bases from J, with 13 bases between. Germline CDR1 is SGHRS and CDR2 is YFSETQ. CDR3 sequence: CASSEGTPNQPQHF. DNA of the CDR3: TGCGCCAGCAGTGAGGGCACACCTAATCAGCCCCAGCATTTT.

The V and J genes are TRBV11-3 and TRBJ2-3; D is ambiguous. The V and J ends lost 5 bases and 5 bases respectively, with 11 bases between them. The CDR3 sequence is 13 residues long. Per germline, CDR1 SGHNT and CDR2 YENEEA. The CDR3 sequence is CASSAHYGDTQYF. CDR3 DNA sequence: TGTGCCAGCAGCGCCCACTATGGAGATACGCAGTATTTT.

This clonotype was seen a few times. The chain joins TRBV7-6 to TRBJ2-3; a possible D gene is TRBD2 (6 bases). The germline CDR1 and CDR2 sequences are SGHVS and FNYEAQ. Trimming removed 8 bases at V and 4 bases at J, with 22 bases between. The CDR3 runs to 16 residues. CDR3: CASAGWRDAEADTQYF. CDR3 in DNA: TGTGCCAGCGCCGGGTGGCGGGACGCCGAGGCAGATACGCAGTATTTT.